This TCR beta chain was retrieved from a study of response to subunit inactivated influenza vaccine. Regarding the study as a whole: A suggestion made by the authors is that each seasonal influenza vaccination recruits few new T cells.

TCRdb re-analysed the RT-PCR reads in MiXCR, keeping a single row per CDR3 protein. The data contain about 800,000 distinct CDR3 sequences, 21% of them seen just once; the ten biggest clones take up roughly a tenth. This clonotype was detected a few times. Its specificity is not known. Germline-derived CDR1 and CDR2 are SNHLY and FYNNEI. This CDR3 has 13 residues. V gave up 10 bases and J gave up 6 bases, with 15 bases separating them. The TCR originated in a man aged 50-60 years who received an inactivated influenza vaccine. This rearrangement joins TRBV2 to TRBJ2-2, with D unclear. Here the sequenced sample was PBMCs from blood, taken 4 to 6 days after vaccination. CDR3 sequence reads: CAIAPGRAGELFF. Here the CDR3 DNA reads TGTGCCATCGCACCGGGTCGGGCCGGGGAGCTGTTTTTT.